This record covers a single TCR beta chain. Its antigen remains unknown. These data originate in a study of PD-1 blockade in classical Hodgkin lymphoma. Time point reported: newly diagnosed, previously untreated cHL patient sample. Isolation of CD4+ T cells from thawed PBMCs was performed by magnetic negative selection. The study's findings and limits: A reduction in baseline TCR diversity was reportedly seen in newly diagnosed patients relative to healthy donors.

The germline V gene encodes CDR1 SGHVS and CDR2 FQNEAQ. CDR3 length equals 15 residues. The germline V and J ends were trimmed by 5 bases and 8 bases, with 19 bases remaining between them. Data came from immunoSEQ multiplex PCR; TCRdb stores just in-frame clones and leaves some out. The table includes fewer than 20,000 clones, around 92% detected once. The TCR sequence derives from a human donor with classical Hodgkin lymphoma. The V gene is TRBV7-8, the J gene TRBJ2-1; a possible D gene is TRBD2 (7 bases). The sample taken for sequencing was CD4+ T cells from blood. Here the CDR3 DNA reads TGTGCCAGCAGCGGGAGGGGGAGGGCCTTGGATGAGCAGTTCTTC. Protein sequence: CASSGRGRALDEQFF.